This T cell receptor beta chain was documented in a study of OX40 agonist ivuxolimab in advanced cancers. Study-level findings and limits: Expanded peripheral T-cell antigen specificity went undetermined. More expanded clones were found, on average, in CD8+ than in CD4+ T cells.

On this clone: Its antigen is currently unknown.

The CDR3 extends over 14 amino acids. Trimming took off 1 base at V and 6 bases at J, with 10 bases between the two ends. The germline gives CDR1 SEHNR, CDR2 FQNEAQ (reference sequence). Data came from immunoSEQ multiplex PCR; TCRdb stores just in-frame clones and leaves some out. The sample includes 9,500 to 12,000 clones, 75% to 90% of them seen just once. This sample comprised CD4+ or CD8+ T cells sorted from blood, obtained in a trial of the OX40 agonist ivuxolimab. The receptor was isolated from an adult with an advanced solid tumor such as melanoma, head and neck, liver or kidney cancer. V gene TRBV7-9 combines with J gene TRBJ2-1, with a possible D match to TRBD2 (5 bases). The CDR3 DNA reads TGTGCCAGCAGCTTAGAACTAGTTACCAATGAGCAGTTCTTC. Residues: CASSLELVTNEQFF.